The clone carrying this TCR beta chain was picked up a small number of times. What it binds is unknown. One entry per CDR3 protein results from TCRdb running MiXCR on the RT-PCR reads. The table has about 500,000 distinct CDR3 sequences, under 15% seen once. This sample is part of a study of response to subunit inactivated influenza vaccine. Overall study results and limits: There was a suggestion from the authors that each seasonal influenza vaccination recruits few new T cells.

The TCR comes from a man between 45 and 60 years old who received an inactivated influenza vaccine. This material consisted of PBMCs from blood, taken roughly 48 days after vaccination.

CDR3 protein: CASSFITYEQYF. CDR3 DNA: TGTGCCAGCAGCTTCATAACCTACGAGCAGTACTTC. The chain joins TRBV5-6 to TRBJ2-7; D not certain. CDR3 size: 12 residues. CDR1 and CDR2 from the germline V gene are SGHDT and YYEEEE. Trimming shortened V by 2 bases and J by 2 bases, and 5 bases separated the two germline ends.